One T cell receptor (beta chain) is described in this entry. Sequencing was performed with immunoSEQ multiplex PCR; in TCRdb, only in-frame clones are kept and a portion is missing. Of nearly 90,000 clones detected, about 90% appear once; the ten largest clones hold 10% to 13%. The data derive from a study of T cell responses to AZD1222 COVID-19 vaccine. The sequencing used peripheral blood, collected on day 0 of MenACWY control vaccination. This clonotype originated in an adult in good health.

CDR3 region: CASTLGVYGYTF. CDR3 nucleotide sequence: TGTGCCAGCACCCTTGGGGTCTATGGCTACACCTTC. The chain is built from TRBV12-3 or TRBV12-4 and TRBJ1-2; D gene unclear. V shed 7 bases and J shed 4 bases, with 10 bases lying between them. This CDR3 is built from 12 residues.